This TCR beta chain was sequenced in a study of post-analysis software for immune sequencing data. Study-level information: Both relapsing-remitting and secondary progressive multiple sclerosis featured among the disease courses, as did progressive-relapsing multiple sclerosis.

Study outcomes and limitations: In patients, TRBV5-6, TRBV5-1 and TRBV20-1 belonged to four or five TRBV segments found more frequently than in controls. Relative to controls, patients with multiple sclerosis showed significantly lower normalized Chao1 diversity. By F measure, samples from a shared preparation batch strongly co-clustered.

Prepared TCR beta cDNA libraries contained unique molecular identifiers. TCRdb used MiXCR to reprocess the PCR reads, holding one entry per CDR3 protein. The sample records 600,000 to 750,000 distinct CDR3 sequences, 55% to 70% being singletons. Details on this clonotype: Its specificity is unknown.

The CDR3 consists of 16 residues. V lost 6 bases and J lost 4, with 19 bases in between. The V gene's germline CDR1 is MNHNS and CDR2 SASEGT. The sequence derives from a girl aged 2 to 9 with multiple sclerosis. Sequencing was done on a sample of blood. The chain is built from TRBV6-1 and TRBJ2-1; D could derive from TRBD1 or TRBD2 (5 bases each). CDR3 sequence reads: CASSPGRGNNYNEQFF. The CDR3 DNA sequence: TGTGCCAGCAGCCCAGGGCGAGGGAATAATTACAATGAGCAGTTCTTC.